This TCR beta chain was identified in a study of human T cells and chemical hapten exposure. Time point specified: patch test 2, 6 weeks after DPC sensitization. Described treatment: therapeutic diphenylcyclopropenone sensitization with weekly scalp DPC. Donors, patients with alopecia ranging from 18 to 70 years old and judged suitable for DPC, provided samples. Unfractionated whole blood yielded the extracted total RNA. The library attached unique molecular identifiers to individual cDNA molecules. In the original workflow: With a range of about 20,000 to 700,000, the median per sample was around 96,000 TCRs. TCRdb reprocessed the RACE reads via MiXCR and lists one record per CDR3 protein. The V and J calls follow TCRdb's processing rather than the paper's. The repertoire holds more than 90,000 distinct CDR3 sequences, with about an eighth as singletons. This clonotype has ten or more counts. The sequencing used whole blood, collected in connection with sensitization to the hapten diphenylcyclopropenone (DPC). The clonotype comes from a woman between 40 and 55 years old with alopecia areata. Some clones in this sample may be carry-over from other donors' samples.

The CDR3 sequence is CASSLDRGPVGYTF. CDR3 nucleotides: TGTGCCAGCAGCCTAGACAGGGGGCCTGTGGGCTACACCTTC. The chain is built from TRBV3-1 and TRBJ1-2; 10 bases line up with TRBD1. The germline V gene encodes CDR1 LGHDT and CDR2 YNNKEL (reference sequence). This CDR3 is 14 amino acids long. The V and J ends lost 4 bases and 8 bases, in that order; junction bases with no gene match: 7. Drawing the rest from reference TRBV3-1 and TRBJ1-2, the complete variable domain is DTAVSQTPKYLVTQMGNDKSIKCEQNLGHDTMYWYKQDSKKFLKIMFSYNNKELIINETVPNRFSPKSPDKAHLNLHINSLELGDSAVYFCASSLDRGPVGYTFGSGTRLTVV.